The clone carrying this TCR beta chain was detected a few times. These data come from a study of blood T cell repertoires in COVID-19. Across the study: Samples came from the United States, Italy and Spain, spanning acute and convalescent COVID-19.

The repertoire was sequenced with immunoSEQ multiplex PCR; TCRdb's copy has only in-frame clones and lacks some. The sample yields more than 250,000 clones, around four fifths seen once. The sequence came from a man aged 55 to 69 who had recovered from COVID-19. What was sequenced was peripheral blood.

For the CDR3, the DNA is TGTGCCAGCAGCTTAAGTGCCCAGGGCTCCTACGAGCAGTACTTC. As protein: CASSLSAQGSYEQYF. The chain uses TRBV11-2 and TRBJ2-7, with D possibly matching TRBD1 (5 bases). Between the trimmed V and J ends, which lost 2 bases and 0 bases, there was a span of 11 bases. Looked up from germline, CDR1 is SGHAT and CDR2 is FQNNGV. There are 15 residues in the CDR3.